This entry features one TCR beta chain sequence. As yet, its antigen is unknown. TCRdb re-called the 5' RACE reads with MiXCR, one entry per CDR3 protein. The sample lists thousands of distinct CDR3 sequences; about three quarters were seen once. General observations from the study: The larger cohort examined one V-J beta rearrangement, not whole repertoires. The TCR gene usage of tumor memory CD4+ T cells clustered together with blood and lymph node memory CD4+ cells and with lymph node naive CD4+ cells.

Tregs were sorted as CD4+CD25+CD127-/low cells. The V gene end was trimmed by 0 bases and the J gene end by 3 bases; junction bases not matched to a gene: 2. The CDR3 sequence is 15 residues long. Per germline, CDR1 LGHDT and CDR2 YNNKEL (reference sequence). The receptor was derived from a female donor with breast cancer. Sequencing was performed on tumor-infiltrating Tregs sorted from the breast tumor. The chain carries TRBV3-1 and TRBJ1-1, with 9 bases fitting TRBD1. Here the CDR3 DNA reads TGTGCCAGCAGCCAAGATCGACAGGGGGACACTGAAGCTTTCTTT. This encodes CASSQDRQGDTEAFF.